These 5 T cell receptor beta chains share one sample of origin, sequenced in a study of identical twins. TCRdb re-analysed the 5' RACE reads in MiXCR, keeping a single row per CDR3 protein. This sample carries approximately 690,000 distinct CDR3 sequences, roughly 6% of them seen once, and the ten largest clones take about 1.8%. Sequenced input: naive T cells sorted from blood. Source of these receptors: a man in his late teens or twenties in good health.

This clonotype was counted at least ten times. CDR3 loop: CAISETAASYEQYV. CDR3 bases: TGTGCCATCAGTGAAACCGCAGCCTCCTACGAGCAGTACGTC. The gene calls are TRBV10-3 and TRBJ2-7, with D hard to call. Looked up from germline, CDR1 is ENHRY and CDR2 is SYGVKD. This CDR3 comprises 14 residues. V lost 3 bases, J lost 0 bases, and 9 bases lay in between.

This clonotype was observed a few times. CDR3 bases: TGTGCCAGCGCTTGGGAGCTAGCGGGTTACAATGAGCAGTTCTTC. Amino acid sequence: CASAWELAGYNEQFF. The chain joins TRBV12-3 or TRBV12-4 to TRBJ2-1, with 8 bases that match TRBD2. The CDR3 length is 15 residues. After removal of 8 bases from V and 4 bases from J, the junction contained 10 bases not matched to a gene.

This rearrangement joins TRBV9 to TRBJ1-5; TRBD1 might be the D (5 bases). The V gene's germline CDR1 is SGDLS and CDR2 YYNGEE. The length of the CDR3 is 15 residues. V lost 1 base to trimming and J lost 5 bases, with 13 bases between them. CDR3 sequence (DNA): TGTGCCAGCAGCGTAACGGACGGGGGGGATCAGCCCCAGCATTTT. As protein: CASSVTDGGDQPQHF.

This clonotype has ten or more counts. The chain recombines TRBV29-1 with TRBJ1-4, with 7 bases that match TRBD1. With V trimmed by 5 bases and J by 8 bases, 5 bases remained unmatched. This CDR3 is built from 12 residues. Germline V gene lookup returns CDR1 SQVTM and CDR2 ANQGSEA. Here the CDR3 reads CSVWTGEEKLFF. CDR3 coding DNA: TGCAGCGTTTGGACAGGTGAAGAAAAACTGTTTTTT. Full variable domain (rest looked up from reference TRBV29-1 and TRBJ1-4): SAVISQKPSRDICQRGTSLTIQCQVDSQVTMMFWYRQQPGQSLTLIATANQGSEATYESGFVIDKFPISRPNLTFSTLTVSNMSPEDSSIYLCSVWTGEEKLFFGSGTQLSVL.

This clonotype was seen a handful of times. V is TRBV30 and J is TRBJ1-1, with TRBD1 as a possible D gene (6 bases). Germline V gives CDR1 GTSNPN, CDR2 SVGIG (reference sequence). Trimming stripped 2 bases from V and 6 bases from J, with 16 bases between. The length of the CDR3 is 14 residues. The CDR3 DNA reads TGTGCCTGGAGTAAATCGGGGGGCTTTTCTGAAGCTTTCTTT. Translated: CAWSKSGGFSEAFF. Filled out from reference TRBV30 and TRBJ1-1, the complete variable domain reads SQTIHQWPATLVQPVGSPLSLECTVEGTSNPNLYWYRQAAGRGLQLLFYSVGIGQISSEVPQNLSASRPQDRQFILSSKKLLLSDSGFYLCAWSKSGGFSEAFFGQGTRLTVV.